These T cell receptor beta chains were read from a single sample in a study of shared clonotypes between healthy human individuals. The method was immunoSEQ multiplex PCR; TCRdb's version includes in-frame clones alone and lacks a portion of them. This table has under 600,000 clones, nearly 98% appearing once. Material: naive CD8+ T cells sorted from blood. These receptors were taken from a man between 25 and 39 years old in good health. Both conserved end residues are part of each CDR3. The D gene is left open where the match is weak. Not all rows give a size; the values are once, few, many and, for expanded clones, a class.

V,size,D,J,CDR3,DNA
TRBV11-2,NA,TRBD1,TRBJ2-7,CASSTPATGTYEQYF,TGTGCCAGCAGCACCCCCGCGACAGGGACCTACGAGCAGTACTTC
TRBV13,NA,NA,TRBJ2-7,CASSLAGARYEQYF,TGTGCCAGCAGCTTAGCGGGGGCGCGCTACGAGCAGTACTTC
TRBV7-6,NA,NA,TRBJ2-5,CASSPVQETQYF,TGTGCCAGCAGCCCGGTTCAAGAGACCCAGTACTTC
TRBV4-2,NA,TRBD1,TRBJ2-1,CASSQERVGTGYEQFF,TGTGCCAGCAGCCAGGAGAGAGTAGGGACAGGTTATGAGCAGTTCTTC
TRBV15,NA,TRBD2,TRBJ2-5,CATSREPPSGAQETQYF,TGTGCCACCAGCAGAGAGCCTCCTAGCGGGGCCCAAGAGACCCAGTACTTC
TRBV7-9,NA,NA,TRBJ2-7,CASSPPRLSYEQYF,TGTGCCAGCAGCCCCCCGAGGTTATCCTACGAGCAGTACTTC
TRBV10-3,NA,NA,TRBJ2-3,CAISESRVDTQYF,TGTGCCATCAGCGAATCCAGGGTCGATACGCAGTATTTT
TRBV28,NA,TRBD1,TRBJ1-5,CASKGGGLLDNQPQHF,TGTGCCAGCAAAGGGGGCGGGCTACTAGACAATCAGCCCCAGCATTTT
TRBV27,NA,NA,TRBJ2-1,CASSSYYNEQFF,TGTGCCAGCAGTTCTTACTACAATGAGCAGTTCTTC
TRBV4-1,NA,TRBD2,TRBJ2-1,CASSQSGAYNEQFF,TGCGCCAGCAGCCAGAGCGGGGCATACAATGAGCAGTTCTTC
TRBV5-1,NA,NA,TRBJ2-1,CASSSMPTTDNEQFF,TGCGCCAGCAGCTCCATGCCTACTACCGACAATGAGCAGTTCTTC
TRBV27,NA,NA,TRBJ1-1,CASSFSVNTEAFF,TGTGCCAGCAGTTTCTCAGTTAACACTGAAGCTTTCTTT
TRBV9,NA,NA,TRBJ1-2,CASSPDGSEVYGYTF,TGTGCCAGCAGCCCGGACGGCTCTGAGGTTTATGGCTACACCTTC
TRBV27,NA,TRBD1,TRBJ1-2,CASSLVGTGYGYTF,TGTGCCAGCAGTTTAGTGGGGACAGGCTATGGCTACACCTTC
TRBV7-2,NA,NA,TRBJ2-1,CASSPTLRFNNEQFF,TGTGCCAGCAGCCCGACGCTGCGATTCAACAATGAGCAGTTCTTC
TRBV28,NA,NA,TRBJ2-1,CASSIQTGSEQFF,TGTGCCAGCAGTATACAAACGGGGAGCGAGCAGTTCTTC
TRBV6-5,NA,TRBD1,TRBJ1-2,CASRGQNYGYTF,TGTGCCAGCCGGGGACAGAACTATGGCTACACCTTC
TRBV5-4,NA,TRBD2,TRBJ2-5,CASSLSGSGQETQYF,TGTGCCAGCAGCTTAAGCGGGAGTGGGCAAGAGACCCAGTACTTC
TRBV10-1,NA,NA,TRBJ2-1,CASSGLHKAGAGFHEQFF,TGCGCCAGCAGTGGTCTCCACAAAGCAGGGGCTGGGTTCCATGAGCAGTTCTTC
TRBV7-9,once,TRBD1,TRBJ2-1,CASSSGQLDNEQFF,TGTGCCAGCAGCTCGGGACAGCTCGACAATGAGCAGTTCTTC
TRBV5-1,once,NA,TRBJ2-2,CASSLPAVSGTGELFF,TGCGCCAGCAGCTTGCCCGCTGTATCCGGCACCGGGGAGCTGTTTTTT
TRBV15,NA,TRBD2,TRBJ2-5,CATSRGLAGEDETQYF,TGTGCCACCAGCAGAGGGCTAGCGGGAGAGGATGAGACCCAGTACTTC
TRBV27,NA,NA,TRBJ2-3,CASSLLGTDTQYF,TGTGCCAGCAGTTTATTGGGCACAGATACGCAGTATTTT
TRBV27,NA,NA,TRBJ2-3,CASSLSPGQNTQYF,TGTGCCAGCAGTTTATCGCCAGGGCAAAATACGCAGTATTTT
TRBV6-5,NA,NA,TRBJ2-5,CASSYRGAWGQETQYF,TGTGCCAGCAGTTACCGGGGCGCTTGGGGGCAAGAGACCCAGTACTTC
TRBV10-3,once,NA,TRBJ1-2,CAISESPRRTAWRDYGYTF,TGTGCCATCAGTGAGTCGCCTCGAAGGACCGCTTGGAGGGACTATGGCTACACCTTC
TRBV18,NA,NA,TRBJ2-2,CASSPPSSKTGELFF,TGTGCCAGCTCACCACCGTCAAGCAAGACCGGGGAGCTGTTTTTT
TRBV7-8,NA,NA,TRBJ2-1,CASSQTGRSYNEQFF,TGTGCCAGCAGCCAAACAGGGCGGTCCTACAATGAGCAGTTCTTC
TRBV7-3,NA,NA,TRBJ2-1,CASSLDLSYNEQFF,TGTGCCAGCAGCTTAGACCTCTCCTACAATGAGCAGTTCTTC
TRBV19,NA,NA,TRBJ1-4,CASSMAVRVAGEKLFF,TGTGCCAGTAGTATGGCCGTCAGGGTGGCGGGGGAAAAACTGTTTTTT
TRBV27,few,NA,TRBJ1-2,CASSSAPNYGYTF,TGTGCCAGCAGTTCGGCTCCGAACTATGGCTACACCTTC
TRBV29-1,NA,NA,TRBJ2-5,CSVEDLGPRETQYF,TGCAGCGTTGAAGATTTGGGACCTCGAGAGACCCAGTACTTC
TRBV4-1,NA,NA,TRBJ2-7,CASSQGQGLLYEQYF,TGCGCCAGCAGCCAAGGACAGGGACTCCTCTACGAGCAGTACTTC
TRBV18,NA,TRBD1,TRBJ2-7,CASSPSPGTGNYEQYF,TGTGCCAGCTCGCCGAGTCCCGGGACAGGGAACTACGAGCAGTACTTC
TRBV5-6,NA,NA,TRBJ2-5,CASSLVEVNKETQYF,TGTGCCAGCAGCTTGGTCGAGGTAAACAAGGAGACCCAGTACTTC
TRBV4-3,NA,NA,TRBJ2-7,CASSQGGTSYEQYF,TGCGCCAGCAGCCAAGGGGGGACCTCCTACGAGCAGTACTTC
TRBV7-2,NA,NA,TRBJ1-5,CASSLASSRPSNQPQHF,TGTGCCAGCAGCTTAGCGTCTAGCCGACCTAGCAATCAGCCCCAGCATTTT
TRBV29-1,NA,NA,TRBJ2-2,CSVAQENTGELFF,TGCAGCGTTGCCCAGGAGAACACCGGGGAGCTGTTTTTT
TRBV9,once,NA,TRBJ2-1,CASSAPRLGAGNEQFF,TGTGCCAGCAGCGCCCCTCGCCTGGGGGCGGGCAATGAGCAGTTCTTC
TRBV11-2,NA,NA,TRBJ2-7,CASSLAGHRTANEQYF,TGTGCCAGCAGCTTGGCAGGGCATCGAACCGCCAACGAGCAGTACTTC
TRBV5-1,NA,TRBD1,TRBJ2-7,CASSLGDRASYEQYF,TGCGCCAGCAGCTTAGGGGACAGGGCCTCCTACGAGCAGTACTTC
TRBV4-1,NA,NA,TRBJ2-7,CASSQIVSYEQYF,TGCGCCAGCAGCCAAATCGTATCCTACGAGCAGTACTTC
TRBV25-1,NA,NA,TRBJ1-1,CASSWTANTEAFF,TGTGCCAGCAGCTGGACAGCGAACACTGAAGCTTTCTTT
TRBV7-9,NA,TRBD1,TRBJ2-7,CASSDRDRASYEQYF,TGTGCCAGCAGTGACCGCGACAGGGCCTCCTACGAGCAGTACTTC
TRBV5-1,NA,TRBD2,TRBJ2-1,CATSGLAHNEQFF,TGCGCCACCTCGGGACTAGCCCACAATGAGCAGTTCTTC
TRBV29-1,NA,NA,TRBJ1-1,CSVHRDTEAFF,TGCAGCGTGCATAGGGACACTGAAGCTTTCTTT
TRBV7-9,NA,TRBD2,TRBJ2-7,CASSLAGVAYEQYF,TGTGCCAGCAGCTTGGCGGGAGTAGCCTACGAGCAGTACTTC
TRBV29-1,NA,NA,TRBJ2-7,CSVEESDGYEQYF,TGCAGCGTTGAAGAGAGTGACGGATACGAGCAGTACTTC
TRBV29-1,NA,NA,TRBJ2-6,CSVEDRANNSGANVLTF,TGCAGCGTTGAAGATCGGGCTAATAACTCTGGGGCCAACGTCCTGACTTTC
TRBV13,NA,NA,TRBJ2-7,CASSLGQTYEQYF,TGTGCCAGCAGCCTCGGACAAACCTACGAGCAGTACTTC
TRBV7-6,NA,TRBD1,TRBJ2-7,CASSYGTGDHYEQYF,TGTGCCAGCAGCTATGGGACAGGGGACCACTACGAGCAGTACTTC
TRBV28,NA,TRBD1,TRBJ1-5,CASSPQGARSQPQHF,TGTGCCAGCAGCCCTCAGGGGGCGCGCAGTCAGCCCCAGCATTTT
TRBV4-3,NA,TRBD2,TRBJ2-7,CASSAGASGAYEQYF,TGCGCCAGCAGCGCCGGGGCTAGCGGGGCCTACGAGCAGTACTTC
TRBV14,NA,NA,TRBJ2-7,CASREGSYEQYF,TGTGCCAGCAGGGAGGGCTCCTACGAGCAGTACTTC
TRBV6-5,NA,TRBD1,TRBJ1-2,CASSYRGQPLYGYTF,TGTGCCAGCAGTTACCGGGGACAGCCCCTATATGGCTACACCTTC